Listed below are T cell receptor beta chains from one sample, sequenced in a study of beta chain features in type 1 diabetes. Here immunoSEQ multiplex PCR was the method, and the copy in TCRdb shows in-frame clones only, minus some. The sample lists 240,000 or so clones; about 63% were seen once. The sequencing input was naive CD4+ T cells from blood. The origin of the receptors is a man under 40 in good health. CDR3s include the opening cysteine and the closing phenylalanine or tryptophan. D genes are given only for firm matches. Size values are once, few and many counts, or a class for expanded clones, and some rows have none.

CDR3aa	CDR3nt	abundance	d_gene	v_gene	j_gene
CASNALNSGANVLTF	TGTGCCAGCAACGCGTTAAACTCTGGGGCCAACGTCCTGACTTTC	NA	NA	TRBV28	TRBJ2-6
CASSQGRGSYNEQFF	TGCGCCAGCAGCCAAGGGCGCGGGAGTTACAATGAGCAGTTCTTC	NA	TRBD2	TRBV4-3	TRBJ2-1
CASSSQPGQGFNTQYF	TGCGCCAGCAGCTCCCAACCGGGACAGGGGTTCAATACGCAGTATTTT	NA	TRBD1	TRBV5-1	TRBJ2-3
CSVSTDGNTEAFF	TGCAGCGTCTCCACCGACGGGAACACTGAAGCTTTCTTT	NA	NA	TRBV29-1	TRBJ1-1
CASSLQGGPDTQYF	TGCGCCAGCAGCTTACAGGGTGGACCAGATACGCAGTATTTT	NA	NA	TRBV5-1	TRBJ2-3
CAWRGTSGRISPYEQYF	TGTGCCTGGAGAGGGACTAGCGGAAGAATATCCCCCTACGAGCAGTACTTC	NA	TRBD2	TRBV30	TRBJ2-7
CASSLRLSVPFTGELFF	TGTGCCAGCAGCTTAAGGCTATCTGTGCCCTTCACCGGGGAGCTGTTTTTT	NA	NA	TRBV7-9	TRBJ2-2
CASSLGAISTQYF	TGTGCCAGCAGCTTAGGGGCGATCAGTACGCAGTATTTT	NA	NA	TRBV7-2	TRBJ2-3
CSAINSGEAFF	TGCAGTGCTATAAACAGTGGTGAAGCTTTCTTT	NA	NA	TRBV20-1	TRBJ1-1
CSVGTSPGSSDTQYF	TGCAGCGTTGGCACTTCACCTGGGAGTTCAGATACGCAGTATTTT	NA	NA	TRBV29-1	TRBJ2-3
CASSLQGGGTEAFF	TGTGCCAGCAGCTTACAGGGTGGTGGCACTGAAGCTTTCTTT	NA	NA	TRBV7-2	TRBJ1-1
CASSFFSGREEQFF	TGTGCCAGCAGCTTCTTTAGCGGTAGGGAAGAGCAGTTCTTC	NA	NA	TRBV7-9	TRBJ2-1
CAWSVLWGGVGTEAFF	TGTGCCTGGAGTGTATTATGGGGTGGCGTGGGCACTGAAGCTTTCTTT	NA	NA	TRBV30	TRBJ1-1
CASSLEWDRNEQYF	TGTGCCAGCAGCTTGGAGTGGGATAGAAACGAGCAGTACTTC	few	NA	TRBV5-4	TRBJ2-7
CSVEEYPAFRQGNYGYTF	TGCAGCGTTGAAGAATACCCTGCCTTTCGGCAGGGGAACTATGGCTACACCTTC	NA	NA	TRBV29-1	TRBJ1-2
CAWSGKRENYNEQFF	TGTGCCTGGAGTGGGAAGCGGGAGAACTACAATGAGCAGTTCTTC	once	TRBD2	TRBV30	TRBJ2-1
CASSRAHEQYF	TGTGCCAGCAGTAGAGCCCACGAGCAGTACTTC	NA	NA	TRBV6-5	TRBJ2-7
CATAYGQGTQYF	TGTGCCACCGCTTATGGACAGGGAACCCAGTACTTC	few	TRBD1	TRBV2	TRBJ2-5
CASSPPGQGANTEAFF	TGTGCCAGCAGTCCTCCGGGACAGGGGGCGAACACTGAAGCTTTCTTT	NA	TRBD1	TRBV25-1	TRBJ1-1
CATSRDRPSGGSYEQYF	TGTGCCACCAGCAGAGATCGTCCTAGCGGGGGCTCCTACGAGCAGTACTTC	once	TRBD2	TRBV15	TRBJ2-7
CASSVDREETQYF	TGTGCCAGCAGTGTCGACAGGGAAGAGACCCAGTACTTC	NA	TRBD1	TRBV6-1	TRBJ2-5
CSVGGGNLAGPYTGELFF	TGCAGCGTTGGGGGCGGGAACCTAGCGGGACCCTACACCGGGGAGCTGTTTTTT	NA	TRBD2	TRBV29-1	TRBJ2-2
CASRDRGNNEQFF	TGTGCCAGCCGGGACAGGGGGAACAATGAGCAGTTCTTC	NA	TRBD1	TRBV18	TRBJ2-1
CASSLGYEQYF	TGCGCCAGCAGCTTGGGGTACGAGCAGTACTTC	NA	NA	TRBV5-1	TRBJ2-7
CASSPLAGYNEQFF	TGTGCCAGCTCTCCGCTAGCGGGATACAATGAGCAGTTCTTC	NA	TRBD2	TRBV9	TRBJ2-1
CASSLDSAGLETQYF	TGTGCCAGCAGCTTAGATTCCGCGGGACTAGAGACCCAGTACTTC	NA	NA	TRBV7-2	TRBJ2-5
CASSTGQGVYYEQYF	TGCGCCAGCAGCACTGGACAGGGGGTTTACTACGAGCAGTACTTC	few	TRBD1	TRBV5-1	TRBJ2-7
CASSGGMGTDTQYF	TGTGCCAGCAGTGGAGGAATGGGAACAGATACGCAGTATTTT	few	NA	TRBV25-1	TRBJ2-3
CASSRQGMLDNSPLHF	TGTGCCAGCTCACGACAGGGTATGCTTGATAATTCACCCCTCCACTTT	NA	TRBD1	TRBV18	TRBJ1-6
CASSPPGLAHRFF	TGTGCCAGCAGTCCTCCGGGACTAGCTCATCGGTTCTTC	NA	TRBD2	TRBV25-1	TRBJ2-1
CASSLSGSTDTQYF	TGTGCCAGCAGCCTGAGCGGTAGCACAGATACGCAGTATTTT	NA	NA	TRBV7-9	TRBJ2-3
CSVEVVQNEQFF	TGCAGCGTTGAGGTGGTCCAGAATGAGCAGTTCTTC	once	NA	TRBV29-1	TRBJ2-1